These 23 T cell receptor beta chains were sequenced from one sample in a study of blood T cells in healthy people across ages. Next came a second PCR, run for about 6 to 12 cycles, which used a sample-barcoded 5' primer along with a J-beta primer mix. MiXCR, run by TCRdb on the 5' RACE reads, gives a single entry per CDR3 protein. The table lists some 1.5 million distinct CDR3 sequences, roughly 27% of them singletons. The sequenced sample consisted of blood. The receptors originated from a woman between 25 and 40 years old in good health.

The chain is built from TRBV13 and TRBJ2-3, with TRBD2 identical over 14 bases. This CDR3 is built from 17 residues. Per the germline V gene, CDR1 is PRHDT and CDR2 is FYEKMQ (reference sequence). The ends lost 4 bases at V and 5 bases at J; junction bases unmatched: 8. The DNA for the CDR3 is TGTGCCAGCAGCTCCCGACTAGCGGGAGGGCCGGAAGATACGCAGTATTTT. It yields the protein CASSSRLAGGPEDTQYF.

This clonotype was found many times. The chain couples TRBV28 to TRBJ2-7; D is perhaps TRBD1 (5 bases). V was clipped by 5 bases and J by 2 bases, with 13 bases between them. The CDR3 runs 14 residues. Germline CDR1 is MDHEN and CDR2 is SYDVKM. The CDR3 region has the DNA TGTGCCAGCAGTAGAATAGACAGCACCTACGAGCAGTACTTC. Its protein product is CASSRIDSTYEQYF.

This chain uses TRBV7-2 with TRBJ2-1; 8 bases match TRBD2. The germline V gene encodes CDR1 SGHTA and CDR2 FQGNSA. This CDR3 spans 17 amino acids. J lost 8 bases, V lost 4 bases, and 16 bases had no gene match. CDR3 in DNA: TGTGCCAGCAGCTCAGGGCGGGGGACTAGTAATAGGCATGAGCAGTTCTTC. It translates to CASSSGRGTSNRHEQFF.

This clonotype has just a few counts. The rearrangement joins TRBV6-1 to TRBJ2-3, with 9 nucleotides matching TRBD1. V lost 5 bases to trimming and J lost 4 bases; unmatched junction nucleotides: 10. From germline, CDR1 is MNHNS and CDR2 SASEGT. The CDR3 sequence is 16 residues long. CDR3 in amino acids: CASSSAGQGLADTQYF. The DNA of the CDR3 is TGTGCCAGCAGTAGTGCGGGACAGGGACTCGCAGATACGCAGTATTTT.

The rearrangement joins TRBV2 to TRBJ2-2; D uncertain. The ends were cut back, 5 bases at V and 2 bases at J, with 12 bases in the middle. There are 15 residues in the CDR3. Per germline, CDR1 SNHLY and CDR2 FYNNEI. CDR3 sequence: CASSSRAYNTGELFF. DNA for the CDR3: TGTGCCAGCAGTTCCCGGGCCTACAACACCGGGGAGCTGTTTTTT.

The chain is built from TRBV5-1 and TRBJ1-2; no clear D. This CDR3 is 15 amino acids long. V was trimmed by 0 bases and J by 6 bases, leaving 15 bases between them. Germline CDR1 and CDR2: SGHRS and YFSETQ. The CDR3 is CASSLEPEDYDGYTF. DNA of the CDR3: TGCGCCAGCAGCTTGGAACCTGAGGATTATGATGGCTACACCTTC.

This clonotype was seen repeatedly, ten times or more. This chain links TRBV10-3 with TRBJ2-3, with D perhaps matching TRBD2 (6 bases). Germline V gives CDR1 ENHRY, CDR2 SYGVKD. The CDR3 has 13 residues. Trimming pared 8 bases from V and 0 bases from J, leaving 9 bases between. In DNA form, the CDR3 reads TGTGCCATCGCGGGGCCTAGCACAGATACGCAGTATTTT. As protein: CAIAGPSTDTQYF.

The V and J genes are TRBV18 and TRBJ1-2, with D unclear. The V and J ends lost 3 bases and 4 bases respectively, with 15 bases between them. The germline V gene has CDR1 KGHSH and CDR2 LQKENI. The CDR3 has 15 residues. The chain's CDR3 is CASSPFETTLYGYTF. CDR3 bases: TGTGCCAGCTCACCTTTCGAAACGACTCTCTATGGCTACACCTTC.

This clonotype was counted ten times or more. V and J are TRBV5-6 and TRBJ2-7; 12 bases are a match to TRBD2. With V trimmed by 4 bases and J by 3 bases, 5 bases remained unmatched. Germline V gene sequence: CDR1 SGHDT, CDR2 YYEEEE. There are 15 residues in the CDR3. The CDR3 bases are TGTGCCAGCAGCAGGCCGACTAGCGGGGGCTACGAGCAGTACTTC. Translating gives CASSRPTSGGYEQYF.

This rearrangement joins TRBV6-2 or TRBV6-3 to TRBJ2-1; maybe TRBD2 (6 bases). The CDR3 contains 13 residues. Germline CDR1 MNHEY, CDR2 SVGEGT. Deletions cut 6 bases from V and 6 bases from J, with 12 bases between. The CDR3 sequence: CASSREYPNEQFF. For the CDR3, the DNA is TGTGCCAGCAGCCGGGAGTACCCCAATGAGCAGTTCTTC.

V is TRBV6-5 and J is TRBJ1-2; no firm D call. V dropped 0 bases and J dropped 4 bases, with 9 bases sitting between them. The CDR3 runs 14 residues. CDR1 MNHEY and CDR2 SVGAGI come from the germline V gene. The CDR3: CASSYSEGPYGYTF. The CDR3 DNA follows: TGTGCCAGCAGTTACTCAGAGGGTCCCTATGGCTACACCTTC.

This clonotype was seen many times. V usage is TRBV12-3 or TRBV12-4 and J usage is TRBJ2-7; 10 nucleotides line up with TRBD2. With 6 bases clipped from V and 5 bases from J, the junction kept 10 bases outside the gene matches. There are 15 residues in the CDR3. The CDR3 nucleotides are TGTGCCAGCAGGGACAACGCACTAGCGGGGAACGAGCAGTACTTC. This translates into CASRDNALAGNEQYF.

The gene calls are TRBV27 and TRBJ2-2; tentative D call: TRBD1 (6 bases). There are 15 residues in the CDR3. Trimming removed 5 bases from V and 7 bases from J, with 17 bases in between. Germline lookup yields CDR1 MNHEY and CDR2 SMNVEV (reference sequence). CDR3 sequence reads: CASSPYDRIDGELFF. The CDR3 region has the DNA TGTGCCAGCAGTCCCTACGACAGGATCGACGGGGAGCTGTTTTTT.

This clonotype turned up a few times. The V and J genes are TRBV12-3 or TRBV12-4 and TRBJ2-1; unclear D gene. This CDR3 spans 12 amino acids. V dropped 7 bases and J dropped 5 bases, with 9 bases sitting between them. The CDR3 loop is CASNPLDNEQFF. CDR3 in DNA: TGTGCCAGCAACCCGCTAGACAATGAGCAGTTCTTC.

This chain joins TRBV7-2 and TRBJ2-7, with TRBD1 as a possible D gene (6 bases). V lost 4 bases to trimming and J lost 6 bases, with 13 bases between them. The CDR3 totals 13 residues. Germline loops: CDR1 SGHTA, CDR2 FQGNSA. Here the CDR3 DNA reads TGTGCCAGCAGCTCCTTAATAGGGGGCGAGCAGTACTTC. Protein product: CASSSLIGGEQYF.

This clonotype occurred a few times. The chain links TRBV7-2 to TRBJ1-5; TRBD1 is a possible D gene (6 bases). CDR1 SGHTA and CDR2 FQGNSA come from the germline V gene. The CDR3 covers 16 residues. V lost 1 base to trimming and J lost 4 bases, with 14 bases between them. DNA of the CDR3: TGTGCCAGCAGCTTAGACATCCACAGGGATAATCAGCCCCAGCATTTT. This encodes CASSLDIHRDNQPQHF.

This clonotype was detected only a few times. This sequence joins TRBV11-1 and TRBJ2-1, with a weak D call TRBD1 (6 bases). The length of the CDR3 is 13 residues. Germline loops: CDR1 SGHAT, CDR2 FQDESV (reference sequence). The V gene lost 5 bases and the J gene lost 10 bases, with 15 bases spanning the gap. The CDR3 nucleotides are TGTGCCAGCAGCATCAACAGGGATCGCGAGCAGTTCTTC. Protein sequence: CASSINRDREQFF.

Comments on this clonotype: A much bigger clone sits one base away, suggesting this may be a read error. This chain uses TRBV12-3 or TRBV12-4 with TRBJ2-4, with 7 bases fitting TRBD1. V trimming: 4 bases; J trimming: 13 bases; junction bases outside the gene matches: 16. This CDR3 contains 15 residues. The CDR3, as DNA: TGTGCCAGCAGTTCCGTGAAGACAGGGTTTAATGAGCAGTACTTC. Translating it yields CASSSVKTGFNEQYF.

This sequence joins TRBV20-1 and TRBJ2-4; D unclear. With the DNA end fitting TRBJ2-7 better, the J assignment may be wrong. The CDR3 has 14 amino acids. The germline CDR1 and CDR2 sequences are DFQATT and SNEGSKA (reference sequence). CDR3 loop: CSARSPASFYEQYF. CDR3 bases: TGCAGTGCTAGATCCCCCGCGTCCTTTTACGAGCAGTACTTC.

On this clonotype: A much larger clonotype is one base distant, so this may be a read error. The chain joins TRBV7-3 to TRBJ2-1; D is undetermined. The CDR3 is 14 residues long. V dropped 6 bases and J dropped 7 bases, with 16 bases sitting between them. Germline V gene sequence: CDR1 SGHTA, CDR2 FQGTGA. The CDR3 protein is CASSCVGSINEQFF. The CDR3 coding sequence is TGTGCCAGCAGTTGTGTGGGCTCTATTAATGAGCAGTTCTTC.

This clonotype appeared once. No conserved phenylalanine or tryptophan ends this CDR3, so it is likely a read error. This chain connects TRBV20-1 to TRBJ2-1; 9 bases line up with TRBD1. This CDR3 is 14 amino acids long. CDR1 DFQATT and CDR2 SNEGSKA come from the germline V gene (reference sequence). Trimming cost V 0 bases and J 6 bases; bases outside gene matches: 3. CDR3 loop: CSARDGTGRNEQFC. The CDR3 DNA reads TGCAGTGCTAGAGACGGGACAGGGCGCAATGAGCAGTTCTGC.

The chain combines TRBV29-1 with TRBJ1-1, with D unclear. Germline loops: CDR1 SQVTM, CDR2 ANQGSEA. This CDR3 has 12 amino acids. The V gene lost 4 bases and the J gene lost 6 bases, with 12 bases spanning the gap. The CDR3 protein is CSVGSGLAEAFF. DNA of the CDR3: TGCAGCGTTGGGTCAGGACTAGCTGAAGCTTTCTTT.

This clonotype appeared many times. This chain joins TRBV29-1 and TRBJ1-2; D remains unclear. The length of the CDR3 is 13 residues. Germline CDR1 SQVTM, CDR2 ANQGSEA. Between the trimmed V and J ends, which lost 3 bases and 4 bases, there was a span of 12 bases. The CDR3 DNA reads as TGCAGCGTTGATCTCGAGACATCCTATGGCTACACCTTC. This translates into CSVDLETSYGYTF.